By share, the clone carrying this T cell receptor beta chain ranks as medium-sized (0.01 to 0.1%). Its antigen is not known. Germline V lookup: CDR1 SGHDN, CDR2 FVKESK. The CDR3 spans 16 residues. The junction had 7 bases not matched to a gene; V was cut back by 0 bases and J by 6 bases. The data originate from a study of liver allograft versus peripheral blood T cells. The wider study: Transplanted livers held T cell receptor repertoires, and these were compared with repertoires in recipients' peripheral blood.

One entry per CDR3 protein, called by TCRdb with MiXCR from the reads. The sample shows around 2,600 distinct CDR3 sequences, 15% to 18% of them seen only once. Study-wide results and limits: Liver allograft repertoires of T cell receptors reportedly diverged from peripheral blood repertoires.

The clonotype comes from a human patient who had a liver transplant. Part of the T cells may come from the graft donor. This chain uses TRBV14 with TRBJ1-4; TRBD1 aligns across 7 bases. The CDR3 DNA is TGTGCCAGCAGCCAAGAGTACAGGGGTTGGGATGAAAAACTGTTTTTT. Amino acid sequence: CASSQEYRGWDEKLFF.